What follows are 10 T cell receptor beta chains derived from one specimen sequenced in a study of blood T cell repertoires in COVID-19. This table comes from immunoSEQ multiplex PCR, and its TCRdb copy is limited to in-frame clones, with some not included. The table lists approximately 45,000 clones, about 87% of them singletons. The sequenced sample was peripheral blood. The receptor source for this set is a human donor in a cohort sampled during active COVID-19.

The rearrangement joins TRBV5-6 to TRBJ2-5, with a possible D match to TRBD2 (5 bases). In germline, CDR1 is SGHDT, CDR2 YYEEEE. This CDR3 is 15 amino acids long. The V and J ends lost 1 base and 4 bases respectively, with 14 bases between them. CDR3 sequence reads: CASSLRRVLTETQYF. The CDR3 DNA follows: TGTGCCAGCAGCTTGAGGCGGGTTTTGACAGAGACCCAGTACTTC.

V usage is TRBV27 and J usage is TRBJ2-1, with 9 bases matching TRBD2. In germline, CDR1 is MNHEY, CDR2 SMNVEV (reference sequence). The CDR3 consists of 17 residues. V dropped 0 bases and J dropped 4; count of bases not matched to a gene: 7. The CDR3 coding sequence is TGTGCCAGCAGTTTATCTGTGTCTAGCGGGATGTACAATGAGCAGTTCTTC. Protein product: CASSLSVSSGMYNEQFF.

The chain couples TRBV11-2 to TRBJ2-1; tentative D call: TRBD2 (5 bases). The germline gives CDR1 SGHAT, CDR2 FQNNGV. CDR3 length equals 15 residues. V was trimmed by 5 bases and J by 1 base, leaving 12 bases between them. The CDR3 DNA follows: TGTGCCAGCAGCACGCCTCGAGGGTCCTACAATGAGCAGTTCTTC. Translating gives CASSTPRGSYNEQFF.

The CDR3 sequence is CASSFTTGGADTQYF. As DNA, the CDR3 is TGTGCCAGCAGCTTTACGACAGGGGGCGCAGATACGCAGTATTTT. This rearrangement joins TRBV7-3 to TRBJ2-3; 10 bases agree with TRBD1. Germline CDR1 and CDR2: SGHTA and FQGTGA. The CDR3 runs to 15 residues. V trimming: 3 bases; J trimming: 4 bases; junction bases outside the gene matches: 4. The whole variable domain, remainder taken from reference TRBV7-3 and TRBJ2-3, is GAGVSQTPSNKVTEKGKYVELRCDPISGHTALYWYRQSLGQGPEFLIYFQGTGAADDSGLPNDRFFAVRPEGSVSTLKIQRTERGDSAVYLCASSFTTGGADTQYFGPGTRLTVL.

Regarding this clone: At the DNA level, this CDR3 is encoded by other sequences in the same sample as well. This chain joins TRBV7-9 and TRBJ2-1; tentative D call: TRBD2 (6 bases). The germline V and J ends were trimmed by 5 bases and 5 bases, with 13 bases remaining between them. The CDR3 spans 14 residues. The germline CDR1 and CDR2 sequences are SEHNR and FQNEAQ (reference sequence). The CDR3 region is CASSTGLADNEQFF. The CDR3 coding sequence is TGTGCCAGCAGCACGGGACTGGCCGACAATGAGCAGTTCTTC.

For the CDR3, the DNA is TGTGCCAGCAGCTTGAACTCAGGGCTTCCTGAAGCTTTCTTT. Translating it yields CASSLNSGLPEAFF. The chain has TRBV5-6 and TRBJ1-1; D is perhaps TRBD1 (5 bases). The CDR3 has 14 residues. Germline CDR1 is SGHDT and CDR2 is YYEEEE. Trimming took 1 base from V and 6 from J, leaving 13 bases between them.

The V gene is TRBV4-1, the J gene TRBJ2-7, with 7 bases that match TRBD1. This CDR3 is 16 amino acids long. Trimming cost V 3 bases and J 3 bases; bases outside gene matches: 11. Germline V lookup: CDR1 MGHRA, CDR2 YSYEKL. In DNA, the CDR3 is TGCGCCAGCAGCCACCTGACAGGGAGTCTCTACTACGAGCAGTACTTC. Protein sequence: CASSHLTGSLYYEQYF.

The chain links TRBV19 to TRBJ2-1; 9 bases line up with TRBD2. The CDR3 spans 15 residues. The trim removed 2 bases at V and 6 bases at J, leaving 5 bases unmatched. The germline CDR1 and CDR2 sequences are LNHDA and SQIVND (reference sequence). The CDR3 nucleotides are TGTGCCAGTAGTATAAGGCTAGCGGGACCCAATGAGCAGTTCTTC. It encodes CASSIRLAGPNEQFF.

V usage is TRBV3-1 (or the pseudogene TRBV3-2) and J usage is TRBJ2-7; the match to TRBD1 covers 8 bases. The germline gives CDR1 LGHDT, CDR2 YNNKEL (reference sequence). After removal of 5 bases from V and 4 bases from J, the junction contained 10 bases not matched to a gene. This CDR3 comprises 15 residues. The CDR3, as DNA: TGTGCCAGCAGCAGTAGTTCAGGGGGCTCTTACGAGCAGTACTTC. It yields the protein CASSSSSGGSYEQYF.

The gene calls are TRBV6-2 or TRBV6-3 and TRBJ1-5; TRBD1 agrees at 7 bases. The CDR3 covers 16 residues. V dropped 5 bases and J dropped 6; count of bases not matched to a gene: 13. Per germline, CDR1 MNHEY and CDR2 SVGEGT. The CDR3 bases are TGTGCCAGCAGTCTACTAGGGGCAGGGGGTGGTCAGCCCCAGCATTTT. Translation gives CASSLLGAGGGQPQHF.